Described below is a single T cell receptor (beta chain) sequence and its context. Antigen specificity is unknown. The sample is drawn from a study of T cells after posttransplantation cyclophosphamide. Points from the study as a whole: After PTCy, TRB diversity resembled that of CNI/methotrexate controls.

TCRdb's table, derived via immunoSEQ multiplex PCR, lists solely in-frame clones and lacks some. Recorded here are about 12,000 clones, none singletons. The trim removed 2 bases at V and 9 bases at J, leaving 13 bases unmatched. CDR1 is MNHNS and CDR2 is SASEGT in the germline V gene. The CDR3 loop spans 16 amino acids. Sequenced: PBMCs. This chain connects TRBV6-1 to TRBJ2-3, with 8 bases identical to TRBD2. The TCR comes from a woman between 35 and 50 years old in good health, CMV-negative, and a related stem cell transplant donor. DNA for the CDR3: TGTGCCAGCAGTGAACTCCGACCGGGGGGGACCACGACGCAGTATTTT. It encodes CASSELRPGGTTTQYF.